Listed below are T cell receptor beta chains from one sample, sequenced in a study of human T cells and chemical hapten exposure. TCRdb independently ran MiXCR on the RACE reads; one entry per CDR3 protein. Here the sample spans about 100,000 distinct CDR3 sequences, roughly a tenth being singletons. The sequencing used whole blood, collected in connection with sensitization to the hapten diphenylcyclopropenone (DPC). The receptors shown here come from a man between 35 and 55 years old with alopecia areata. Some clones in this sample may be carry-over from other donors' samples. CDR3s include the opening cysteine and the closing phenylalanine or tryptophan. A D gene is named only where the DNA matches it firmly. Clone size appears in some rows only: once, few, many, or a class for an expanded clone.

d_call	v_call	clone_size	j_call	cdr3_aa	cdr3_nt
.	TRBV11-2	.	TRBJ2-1	CASSLVYRGKLEQFF	TGTGCCAGCAGCTTAGTTTACCGGGGGAAGTTAGAGCAGTTCTTC
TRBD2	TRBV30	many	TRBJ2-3	CAWSPPFSGRADTQYF	TGTGCCTGGAGTCCACCGTTTAGCGGGAGGGCAGATACGCAGTATTTT
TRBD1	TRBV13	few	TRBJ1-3	CASSLGTGGGNTIYF	TGTGCCAGCAGCTTAGGCACAGGGGGCGGAAACACCATATATTTT
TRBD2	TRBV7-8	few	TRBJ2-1	CASSFVGRGVRYNEQFF	TGTGCCAGCAGCTTTGTAGGACGGGGGGTAAGGTACAATGAGCAGTTCTTC
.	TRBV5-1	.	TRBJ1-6	CASSLAASNSPLHF	TGCGCCAGCAGCTTGGCCGCAAGCAATTCACCCCTCCACTTT
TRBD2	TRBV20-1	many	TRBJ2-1	CSARAPSGSYNEQFF	TGCAGTGCTAGAGCCCCTAGCGGGAGCTACAATGAGCAGTTCTTC
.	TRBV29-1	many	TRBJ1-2	CSVEERELYGYTF	TGCAGCGTTGAAGAAAGAGAGCTGTATGGCTACACCTTC
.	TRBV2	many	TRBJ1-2	CASSEAPKNGYTF	TGTGCCAGCAGTGAGGCACCTAAGAATGGCTACACCTTC
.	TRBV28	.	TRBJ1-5	CASSLGVYSNQPQHF	TGTGCCAGCAGTTTGGGCGTTTATAGCAATCAGCCCCAGCATTTT
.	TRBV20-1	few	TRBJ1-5	CSASRGFSNQPQHF	TGCAGTGCTAGTCGGGGTTTTAGCAATCAGCCCCAGCATTTT
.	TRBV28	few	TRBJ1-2	CASTIGAPNYGYTF	TGTGCCAGCACCATAGGGGCCCCTAACTATGGCTACACCTTC
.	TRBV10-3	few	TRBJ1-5	CAISETGRDQPQHF	TGTGCCATCAGTGAAACCGGACGGGATCAGCCCCAGCATTTT
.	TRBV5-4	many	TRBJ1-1	CASSLALNTEAFF	TGTGCCAGCAGCTTGGCCTTAAACACTGAAGCTTTCTTT
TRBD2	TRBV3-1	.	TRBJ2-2	CASSQQLAGGLRGELFF	TGTGCCAGCAGCCAGCAACTAGCGGGAGGGCTCCGCGGGGAGCTGTTTTTT
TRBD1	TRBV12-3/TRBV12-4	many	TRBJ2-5	CASRFGTGQETQYF	TGTGCCAGCAGATTCGGGACAGGCCAAGAGACCCAGTACTTC
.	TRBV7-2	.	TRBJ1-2	CASSLATPLEGYTF	TGTGCCAGCAGCTTAGCGACCCCCCTCGAAGGCTACACCTTC
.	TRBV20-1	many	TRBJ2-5	CSARARGSRGETQYF	TGCAGTGCTAGAGCCCGAGGGAGTAGAGGAGAGACCCAGTACTTC
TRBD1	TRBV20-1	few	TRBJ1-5	CSAVTGRSENQPQHF	TGCAGTGCTGTGACAGGGCGGTCGGAGAATCAGCCCCAGCATTTT
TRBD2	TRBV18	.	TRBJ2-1	CASSPGLVNEQFF	TGTGCCAGCTCACCAGGACTAGTCAATGAGCAGTTCTTC
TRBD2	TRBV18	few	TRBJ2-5	CASSPPGLAGGLETQYF	TGTGCCAGCTCACCACCGGGACTAGCGGGAGGTTTGGAGACCCAGTACTTC
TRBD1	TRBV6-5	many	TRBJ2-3	CASSSPRTGGTDTQYF	TGTGCCAGCAGTTCCCCTCGGACAGGGGGCACAGATACGCAGTATTTT
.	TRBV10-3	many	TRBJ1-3	CAISEGHERSGNTIYF	TGTGCCATCAGTGAGGGACACGAACGCTCTGGAAACACCATATATTTT
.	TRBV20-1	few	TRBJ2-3	CSAHGTQRTDTQYF	TGCAGTGCTCATGGGACTCAGAGGACAGATACGCAGTATTTT
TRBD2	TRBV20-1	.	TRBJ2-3	CSAMRTSGSPDTQYF	TGCAGTGCTATGAGGACTAGCGGGAGCCCCGATACGCAGTATTTT
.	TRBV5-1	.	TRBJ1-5	CASSSTGDSNQPQHF	TGCGCCAGCAGCTCGACCGGGGACAGCAATCAGCCCCAGCATTTT
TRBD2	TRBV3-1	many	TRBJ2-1	CASSQATQGRAAGVLGNEQFF	TGTGCCAGCAGCCAAGCTACACAGGGTCGTGCAGCGGGAGTTTTGGGTAATGAGCAGTTCTTC
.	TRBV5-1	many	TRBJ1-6	CASSRGDNSPLHF	TGCGCCAGCAGCAGAGGGGATAATTCACCCCTCCACTTT
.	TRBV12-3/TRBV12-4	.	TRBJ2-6	CASRPISGANVLTF	TGTGCCAGCAGACCTATCTCTGGGGCCAACGTCCTGACTTTC
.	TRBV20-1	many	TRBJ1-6	CSAPDNRDNSPLHF	TGCAGTGCTCCCGACAACCGAGATAATTCACCCCTCCACTTT
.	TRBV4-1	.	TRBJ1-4	CASSQVPGPNEKLFF	TGCGCCAGCAGCCAAGTTCCGGGTCCTAATGAAAAACTGTTTTTT
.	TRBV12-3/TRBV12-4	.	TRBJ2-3	CASRGLSRFTRADTQYF	TGTGCCAGCAGGGGGTTAAGCAGATTCACTAGAGCAGATACGCAGTATTTT
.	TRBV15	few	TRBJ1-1	CATSSQLQRGAFF	TGTGCCACCAGCAGCCAACTCCAACGAGGAGCTTTCTTT
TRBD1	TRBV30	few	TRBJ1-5	CAWSVQSGGGSNQPQHF	TGTGCCTGGAGTGTACAATCAGGGGGCGGGAGCAATCAGCCCCAGCATTTT